A single sample is the source of the 14 T cell receptor beta chains below, sequenced in a study of blood T cell repertoires in COVID-19. Clones were sequenced by immunoSEQ multiplex PCR, and TCRdb holds only the in-frame ones, with some missing. Of under 400,000 clones listed, 90% are singletons. The sequenced sample consisted of peripheral blood. Receptors were obtained from a man aged 18 to 35 with active or convalescent COVID-19.

The chain employs TRBV21-1 and TRBJ1-5; the table assigns TRBD1, which was not confirmed against the DNA. TRBV21-1 is a documented pseudogene. This CDR3 comprises 15 residues. This chain's CDR3 is CASRWTGGSSQPQHF. The CDR3 DNA follows: TGTGCCAGCAGGTGGACAGGGGGCTCGAGTCAGCCCCAGCATTTT.

The chain links TRBV4-2 to TRBJ2-7, with TRBD1 matching 10 bases. This CDR3 comprises 16 residues. Losses at the gene ends were 4 bases for V and 3 bases for J; bases not matched to a gene: 9. Germline lookup yields CDR1 LGHNA and CDR2 YNFKEQ. The CDR3 DNA sequence: TGTGCCAGCAGCCGGATTGGGACAGGGGACCACTACGAGCAGTACTTC. Protein: CASSRIGTGDHYEQYF.

This clone came up once. The CDR3 here is CASRERGNLYYGYTF. The DNA of the CDR3 is TGTGCCAGCAGGGAGAGAGGGAATCTTTACTATGGCTACACCTTC. The chain employs TRBV6-5 and TRBJ1-2; D ambiguous. Trimming shortened V by 6 bases and J by 3 bases, and 17 bases separated the two germline ends. This CDR3 is 15 amino acids long. Germline CDR1 MNHEY, CDR2 SVGAGI.

The chain uses TRBV11-3 and TRBJ2-3; 9 nucleotides align to TRBD2. V was pared by 6 bases and J by 4 bases, with 5 bases of the junction left unmatched. Germline CDR1 SGHNT, CDR2 YENEEA. This CDR3 contains 14 residues. This chain's CDR3 is CASRSREGSDTQYF. CDR3 bases: TGTGCCAGCAGGTCGCGGGAGGGCTCAGATACGCAGTATTTT.

The V gene is TRBV7-9, the J gene TRBJ2-5, with 11 bases identical to TRBD2. This CDR3 is 15 amino acids long. V trimming: 4 bases; J trimming: 5 bases; junction bases outside the gene matches: 6. CDR1 and CDR2 from the germline V gene are SEHNR and FQNEAQ (reference sequence). CDR3 nucleotide sequence: TGTGCCAGCAGCTGGCTAGCGGGAGGCGGGGAGACCCAGTACTTC. It translates to CASSWLAGGGETQYF.

The J gene is TRBJ1-4, the V gene TRBV18; 10 nucleotides align to TRBD1. The CDR3 length is 17 residues. Germline CDR1 reads KGHSH; CDR2 reads LQKENI. V shed 4 bases, J shed 0 bases, and the junction held 5 bases outside the gene matches. The CDR3 nucleotides read TGTGCCAGCTCACGACAGGGGGCCTCTGCAACTAATGAAAAACTGTTTTTT. Translated, it gives CASSRQGASATNEKLFF.

The chain carries TRBV7-2 and TRBJ2-1; the D gene is possibly TRBD2 (5 bases). The V gene's germline CDR1 is SGHTA and CDR2 FQGNSA. CDR3 length: 14 amino acids. The germline V and J ends were trimmed by 5 bases and 6 bases, with 14 bases remaining between them. The chain's CDR3 is CASSLSGTLNEQFF. In DNA form, the CDR3 reads TGTGCCAGCAGCCTCAGCGGAACCCTCAATGAGCAGTTCTTC.

The rearrangement uses TRBV6-4 and TRBJ1-5; TRBD1 aligns across 7 bases. This CDR3 spans 17 amino acids. With V trimmed by 5 bases and J by 2 bases, 12 bases remained unmatched. Germline assignment: CDR1 MRHNA and CDR2 SNTAGT. Here the CDR3 reads CASSPRTGPRGNQPQHF. CDR3 DNA sequence: TGTGCCAGCAGTCCCCGGACAGGCCCAAGAGGCAATCAGCCCCAGCATTTT.

The chain is built from TRBV11-3 and TRBJ2-2, with 9 positions matching TRBD2. Germline values: CDR1 SGHNT, CDR2 YENEEA. The CDR3 has 15 amino acids. With V trimmed by 5 bases and J by 7 bases, 8 bases remained unmatched. CDR3 sequence: CASSPRRGGNGELFF. The CDR3 DNA reads TGTGCCAGCAGCCCACGGCGGGGGGGCAACGGGGAGCTGTTTTTT. The whole variable domain, filled in from reference TRBV11-3 and TRBJ2-2, reads EAGVVQSPRYKIIEKKQPVAFWCNPISGHNTLYWYLQNLGQGPELLIRYENEEAVDDSQLPKDRFSAERLKGVDSTLKIQPAELGDSAVYLCASSPRRGGNGELFFGEGSRLTVL.

J is TRBJ2-1 and V is TRBV5-6, with D perhaps TRBD1 (5 bases). Germline V gene sequence: CDR1 SGHDT, CDR2 YYEEEE. The CDR3 is 9 amino acids. V dropped 7 bases and J dropped 14 bases, with 10 bases sitting between them. The CDR3 spells CASGAGEFF. The CDR3 bases are TGTGCCAGCGGGGCCGGAGAGTTCTTC.

A single count supports this clone. The CDR3 region has the DNA TGTGCCAGCAGCTTAGCCCCCAGCGGGAGCCTGTACGAGCAGTACTTC. It translates to CASSLAPSGSLYEQYF. The gene calls are TRBV7-2 and TRBJ2-7; 8 nucleotides line up with TRBD2. The junction had 8 bases not matched to a gene; V was cut back by 0 bases and J by 4 bases. Germline-derived CDR1 and CDR2 are SGHTA and FQGNSA. This CDR3 is built from 16 residues.

The V gene is TRBV4-2, the J gene TRBJ1-5, with 10 positions matching TRBD1. This CDR3 has 17 residues. Per germline, CDR1 LGHNA and CDR2 YNFKEQ. V gave up 4 bases and J gave up 2 bases; unmatched junction bases: 8. CDR3 protein: CASSLLSGTGGNQPQHF. DNA of the CDR3: TGTGCCAGCAGCCTGTTATCCGGGACAGGGGGCAATCAGCCCCAGCATTTT.

Regarding this clone: Within the sample, other DNA sequences also encode this same CDR3. This chain joins TRBV2 and TRBJ2-3, with a possible D match to TRBD1 (6 bases). Germline CDR1 and CDR2: SNHLY and FYNNEI. The length of the CDR3 is 13 residues. The ends were cut back, 4 bases at V and 1 base at J, with 6 bases in the middle. CDR3 amino acids: CASSGQGTDTQYF. The CDR3 DNA reads TGTGCCAGCAGTGGACAGGGCACAGATACGCAGTATTTT.

CDR3 sequence reads: CAISESLFRDRVENEQFF. The CDR3 DNA reads as TGTGCCATCAGTGAGTCTTTATTCCGGGACAGGGTGGAAAATGAGCAGTTCTTC. The genes are TRBV10-3 and TRBJ2-1; 9 bases are shared with TRBD1. V lost 0 bases and J lost 7; bases outside the gene matches: 13. CDR1 and CDR2 from the germline V gene are ENHRY and SYGVKD. The CDR3 is 18 residues long.